This T cell receptor (beta chain) was sequenced in a study of cytomegalovirus exposure and HLA in healthy donors. The PCR used 60 Vbeta and 13 Jbeta primers. Repertoires were generated with immunoSEQ multiplex PCR, while TCRdb's copy carries only in-frame clones and drops some. The sample carries 130,000 or so clones, 78% recorded once. With 7 bases removed from V and 3 bases from J, the gap between germline ends came to 11 bases. This CDR3 region has 12 residues. Germline V gives CDR1 SGHRS, CDR2 YFSETQ. The TCR sequence derives from a woman under 30 in good health and CMV-seronegative. Sequencing was done on a sample of PBMCs. The genes are TRBV5-1 and TRBJ2-7; D gene ambiguous. The DNA of the CDR3 is TGCGCCAGCTATGAGCCCGTCTACGAGCAGTACTTC. Amino acids: CASYEPVYEQYF.